Reported below is one TCR beta chain. V trimming: 1 base; J trimming: 5 bases; junction bases outside the gene matches: 9. Germline V gene lookup returns CDR1 KGHSH and CDR2 LQKENI. The length of the CDR3 is 16 residues. This record belongs to a study of blood T cell repertoires in COVID-19. Study details: Acute and convalescent COVID-19 specimens originated in the United States, Italy and Spain. In each case, the material was cDNA or gDNA derived from T cells, B-cell-depleted T cells, or PBMCs.

Measured with immunoSEQ multiplex PCR; TCRdb has only the in-frame clones, and not every one. The table lists some 14,000 clones, approximately 84% of them singletons. The chain is built from TRBV18 and TRBJ1-2; 8 bases agree with TRBD1. The sample comprised peripheral blood. The receptor was derived from a human donor in a cohort sampled during active COVID-19. The CDR3 here is CASSPLKGTGGYGYTF. DNA for the CDR3: TGTGCCAGCTCACCACTAAAGGGGACAGGTGGATATGGCTACACCTTC.